This T cell receptor beta chain was sequenced for a study of chronic HIV infection and antiretroviral therapy. This clonotype appeared a few times. The CDR3 is 17 residues long. Looked up from germline, CDR1 is MDHEN and CDR2 is SYDVKM. V was cut by 6 bases and J by 5 bases, with 25 bases left in between. TCRdb redid the calling of the 5' RACE reads with MiXCR, one entry per CDR3 protein. The table lists about 48,000 distinct CDR3 sequences, about a fifth of them singletons. The source of this sequence is an adult who had HIV and had not received antiretroviral therapy, or was an uninfected healthy control (not recorded which). The chain couples TRBV28 to TRBJ2-5; D might be TRBD1 (6 bases). The sample consisted of peripheral blood. The CDR3 reads CASSSPLTGKRTETQYF. CDR3 DNA sequence: TGTGCCAGCAGCTCCCCACTAACAGGGAAGAGGACCGAGACCCAGTACTTC. Supplemented by reference TRBV28 and TRBJ2-5, the full variable domain reads DVKVTQSSRYLVKRTGEKVFLECVQDMDHENMFWYRQDPGLGLRLIYFSYDVKMKEKGDIPEGYSVSREKKERFSLILESASTNQTSMYLCASSSPLTGKRTETQYFGPGTRLLVL.